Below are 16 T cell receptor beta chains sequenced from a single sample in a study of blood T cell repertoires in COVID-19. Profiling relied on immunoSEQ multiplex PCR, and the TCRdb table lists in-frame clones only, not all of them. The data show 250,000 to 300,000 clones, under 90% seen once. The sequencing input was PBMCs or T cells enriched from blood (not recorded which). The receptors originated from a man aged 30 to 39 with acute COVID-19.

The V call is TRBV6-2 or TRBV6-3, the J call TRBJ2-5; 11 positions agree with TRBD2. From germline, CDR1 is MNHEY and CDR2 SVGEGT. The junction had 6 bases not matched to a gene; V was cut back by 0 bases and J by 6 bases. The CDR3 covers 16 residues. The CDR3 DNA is TGTGCCAGCAGTTACTCGGTGCTAGCGGGGGGTCAGACCCAGTACTTC. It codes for CASSYSVLAGGQTQYF.

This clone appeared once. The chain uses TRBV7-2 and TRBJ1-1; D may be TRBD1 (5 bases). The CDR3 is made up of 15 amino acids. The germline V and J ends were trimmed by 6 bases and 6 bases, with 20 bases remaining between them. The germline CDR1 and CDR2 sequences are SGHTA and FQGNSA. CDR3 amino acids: CASRLQAGSVSEAFF. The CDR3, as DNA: TGTGCCAGCAGGCTACAGGCCGGTTCTGTCTCTGAAGCTTTCTTT.

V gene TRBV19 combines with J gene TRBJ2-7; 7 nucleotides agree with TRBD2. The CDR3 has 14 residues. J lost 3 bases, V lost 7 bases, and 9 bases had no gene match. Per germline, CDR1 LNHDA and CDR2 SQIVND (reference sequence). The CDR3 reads CASIWLAVLYEQYV. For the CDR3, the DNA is TGTGCCAGTATATGGCTAGCGGTCCTCTACGAGCAGTACGTC.

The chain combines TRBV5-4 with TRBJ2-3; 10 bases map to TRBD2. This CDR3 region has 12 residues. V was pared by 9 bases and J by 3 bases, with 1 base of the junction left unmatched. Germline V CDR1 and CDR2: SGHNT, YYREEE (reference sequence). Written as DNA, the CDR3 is TGTGCCATTAGCGGGAGGACAGATACGCAGTATTTT. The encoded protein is CAISGRTDTQYF. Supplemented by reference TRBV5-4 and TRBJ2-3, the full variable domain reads ETGVTQSPTHLIKTRGQQVTLRCSSQSGHNTVSWYQQALGQGPQFIFQYYREEENGRGNFPPRFSGLQFPNYSSELNVNALELDDSALYLCAISGRTDTQYFGPGTRLTVL.

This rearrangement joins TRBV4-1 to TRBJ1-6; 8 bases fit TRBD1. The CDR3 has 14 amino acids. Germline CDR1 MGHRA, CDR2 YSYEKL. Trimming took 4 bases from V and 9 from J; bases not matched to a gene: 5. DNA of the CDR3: TGCGCCAGCAGCCCCGACAGGGGACTTTCACCCCTCCACTTT. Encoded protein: CASSPDRGLSPLHF.

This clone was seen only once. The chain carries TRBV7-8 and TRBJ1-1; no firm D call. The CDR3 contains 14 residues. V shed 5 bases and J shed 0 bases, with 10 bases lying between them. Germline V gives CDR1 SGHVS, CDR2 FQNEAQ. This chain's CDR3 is CASSLQRVNTEAFF. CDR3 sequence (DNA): TGTGCCAGCAGCCTCCAGCGAGTGAACACTGAAGCTTTCTTT.

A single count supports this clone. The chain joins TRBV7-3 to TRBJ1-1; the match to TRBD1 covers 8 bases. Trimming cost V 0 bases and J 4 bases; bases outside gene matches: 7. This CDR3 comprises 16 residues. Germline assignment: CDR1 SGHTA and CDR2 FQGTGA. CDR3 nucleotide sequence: TGTGCCAGCAGCTTAACCCCAGACAGGGGAGGCACTGAAGCTTTCTTT. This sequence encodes CASSLTPDRGGTEAFF.

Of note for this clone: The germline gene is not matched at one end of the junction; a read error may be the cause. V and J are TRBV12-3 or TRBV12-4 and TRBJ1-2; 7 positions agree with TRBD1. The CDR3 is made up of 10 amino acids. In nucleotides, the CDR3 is TGTGCCAGCAGTCGTCGGGGACAGTCCTTC. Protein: CASSRRGQSF.

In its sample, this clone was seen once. The CDR3 DNA is TGTGCCAGCAGCTTAGTTGTAGAGAGGAACACTGAAGCTTTCTTT. It is translated as CASSLVVERNTEAFF. The chain employs TRBV7-8 and TRBJ1-1; no reliable D call. The CDR3 totals 15 residues. Trimming stripped 1 base from V and 1 base from J, with 10 bases between. CDR1 and CDR2 (germline): SGHVS, FQNEAQ.

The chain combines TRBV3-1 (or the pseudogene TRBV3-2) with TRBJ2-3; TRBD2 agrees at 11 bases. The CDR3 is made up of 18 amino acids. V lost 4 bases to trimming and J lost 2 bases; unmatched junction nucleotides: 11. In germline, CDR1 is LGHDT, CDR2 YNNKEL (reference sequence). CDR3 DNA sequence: TGTGCCAGCAGCCGCGGTTCTGGACTAGCGGGTTTCACAGATACGCAGTATTTT. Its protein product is CASSRGSGLAGFTDTQYF.

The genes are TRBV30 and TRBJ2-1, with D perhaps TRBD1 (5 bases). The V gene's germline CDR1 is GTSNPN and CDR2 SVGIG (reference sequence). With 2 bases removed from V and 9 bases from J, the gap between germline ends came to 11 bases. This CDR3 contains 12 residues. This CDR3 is CAWSRGQTEQFF. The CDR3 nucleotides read TGTGCCTGGAGTAGGGGCCAGACTGAGCAGTTCTTC.

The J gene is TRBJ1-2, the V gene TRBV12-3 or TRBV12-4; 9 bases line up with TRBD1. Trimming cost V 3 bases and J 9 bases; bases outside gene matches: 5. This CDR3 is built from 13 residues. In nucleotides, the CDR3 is TGTGCCAGCAGTTTCCGGGACAGGGAACGCTACACCTTC. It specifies CASSFRDRERYTF.

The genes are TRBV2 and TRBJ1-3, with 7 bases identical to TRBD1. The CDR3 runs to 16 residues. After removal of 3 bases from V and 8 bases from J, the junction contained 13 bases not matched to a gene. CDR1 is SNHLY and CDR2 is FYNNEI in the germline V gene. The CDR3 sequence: CASSEDRSLSWDTIYF. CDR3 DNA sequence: TGTGCCAGCAGTGAGGACAGGTCCCTTAGTTGGGACACCATATATTTT.

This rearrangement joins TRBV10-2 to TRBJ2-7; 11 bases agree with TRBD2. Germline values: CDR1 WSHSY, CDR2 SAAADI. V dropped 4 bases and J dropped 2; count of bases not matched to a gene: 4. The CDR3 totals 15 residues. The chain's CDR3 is CASSAGLAGPYEQYV. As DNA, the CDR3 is TGCGCCAGCAGTGCCGGACTAGCGGGTCCCTACGAGCAGTACGTC.

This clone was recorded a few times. The CDR3 coding sequence is TGTGCCAGCAGTGGCAGCCAGGCCGGGGAGCTGTTTTTT. As protein: CASSGSQAGELFF. The V call is TRBV6-4, the J call TRBJ2-2; D remains ambiguous. This CDR3 is built from 13 residues. Germline loops: CDR1 MRHNA, CDR2 SNTAGT. V dropped 4 bases and J dropped 6 bases, with 9 bases sitting between them.

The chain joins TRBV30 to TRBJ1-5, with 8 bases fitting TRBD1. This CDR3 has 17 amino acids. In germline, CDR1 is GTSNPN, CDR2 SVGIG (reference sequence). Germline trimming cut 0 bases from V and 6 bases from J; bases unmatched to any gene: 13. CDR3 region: CAWSVQSGTGSGQPQHF. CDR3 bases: TGTGCCTGGAGTGTACAGAGTGGGACAGGTTCGGGTCAGCCCCAGCATTTT. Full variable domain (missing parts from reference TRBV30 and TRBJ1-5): SQTIHQWPATLVQPVGSPLSLECTVEGTSNPNLYWYRQAAGRGLQLLFYSVGIGQISSEVPQNLSASRPQDRQFILSSKKLLLSDSGFYLCAWSVQSGTGSGQPQHFGDGTRLSIL.